Following are 18 T cell receptor beta chains from one sample sequenced in a study of control samples from healthy donors and cancer patients (TCRdb year 2020). Library preparation employed the immunoSEQ multiplex PCR assay. Sourced from immuneACCESS, this table was stored by TCRdb with only in-frame sequences that have V and J called. A share of the clones is absent; for the studies checked, an unresolved V gene accounts for under half, and the remainder has no known explanation. This sample lists tens of thousands of clones; about 87% were detected once. The ten largest clones add up to roughly 14% of the sample. Sequenced input: blood. These receptors came from a woman aged 70-85 years in good health.

Turning to this clone: At one end, the junction sequence differs from germline, possibly due to a read error. This same CDR3 is encoded by further DNA sequences in the sample. The J gene is TRBJ2-5, the V gene TRBV7-7; D may be TRBD1 (6 bases). The CDR3 contains 15 residues. Germline V lookup: CDR1 SSHAT, CDR2 FNYEAQ (reference sequence). DNA for the CDR3: TGTGCTAGCAGCTTAGGTGGGGGCTTCGGAGAGACCCAGTACTTC. Protein product: CASSLGGGFGETQYF.

The V gene is TRBV19, the J gene TRBJ1-2; D is possibly TRBD1 (6 bases). Germline V gene data show CDR1 as LNHDA and CDR2 as SQIVND (reference sequence). V lost 4 bases and J lost 3, with 12 bases in between. CDR3 size: 14 residues. The CDR3 region is CASSTSGVDYGYTF. The CDR3 region has the DNA TGTGCCAGTAGTACCTCAGGGGTGGACTATGGCTACACCTTC.

The rearrangement joins TRBV30 to TRBJ1-4; D is unclear. The CDR3 totals 10 residues. V was clipped by 1 base and J by 6 bases, with 0 bases between them. Germline values: CDR1 GTSNPN, CDR2 SVGIG (reference sequence). CDR3 region: CAWSDEKLFF. The CDR3 DNA reads as TGTGCCTGGAGTGATGAAAAACTGTTTTTT.

The CDR3 sequence: CASSVLQGPTEAFF. The DNA of the CDR3 is TGTGCCAGTAGCGTTTTACAGGGCCCCACTGAAGCTTTCTTT. The chain carries TRBV19 and TRBJ1-1, with D possibly matching TRBD1 (6 bases). Germline CDR1 reads LNHDA; CDR2 reads SQIVND (reference sequence). V was shortened by 6 bases and J by 4 bases, with 15 bases between the two germline ends. There are 14 residues in the CDR3.

J is TRBJ1-1 and V is TRBV7-2, with 7 nucleotides matching TRBD1. After removal of 4 bases from V and 4 bases from J, the junction contained 12 bases not matched to a gene. This CDR3 spans 16 amino acids. Germline V gene sequence: CDR1 SGHTA, CDR2 FQGNSA. CDR3 protein: CASSSPDRASGTEAFF. CDR3 bases: TGTGCCAGCAGCTCCCCCGACAGGGCTTCTGGCACTGAAGCTTTCTTT.

The chain carries TRBV21-1 and TRBJ2-1. TRBV21-1 is recorded as a pseudogene. This CDR3 comprises 14 residues. CDR3 nucleotides: TGTGCCAGCAGCAAAGTAAGGCACCTCAATGAGCAGTTCTTC. It translates to CASSKVRHLNEQFF.

This clone has only one observation. The chain couples TRBV12-3 or TRBV12-4 to TRBJ1-1; D perhaps matches TRBD1 (5 bases). This CDR3 comprises 12 residues. Deletions cut 3 bases from V and 9 bases from J, with 11 bases between. Written as DNA, the CDR3 is TGTGCCAGCAGTTTTGACAGATGGAAAGCTTTCTTT. It is translated as CASSFDRWKAFF.

The genes are TRBV19 and TRBJ2-1; 15 bases match TRBD2. This CDR3 is built from 19 residues. V lost 3 bases, J lost 2 bases, and 8 bases stayed unmatched. Germline-derived CDR1 and CDR2 are LNHDA and SQIVND (reference sequence). CDR3 nucleotide sequence: TGTGCCAGTAGTATGCTGGGACTAGCGGGAGGTTTTACCTACAATGAGCAGTTCTTC. This sequence encodes CASSMLGLAGGFTYNEQFF.

The count of this clone is one. The rearrangement uses TRBV20-1 and TRBJ1-2, with unresolved D. Trimming took off 6 bases at V and 8 bases at J, with 13 bases between the two ends. CDR1 and CDR2 from the germline V gene are DFQATT and SNEGSKA (reference sequence). The CDR3 spans 11 residues. CDR3 in amino acids: CSAHRLSGYTF. DNA for the CDR3: TGCAGTGCCCATCGACTGTCCGGCTACACCTTC.

The J gene is TRBJ1-2, the V gene TRBV6-5, with D perhaps matching TRBD1 (5 bases). The CDR3 has 14 residues. CDR1 is MNHEY, CDR2 SVGAGI, per germline. Trimming removed 5 bases at V and 2 bases at J, with 12 bases between. The CDR3, as DNA: TGTGCCAGCAGTCGTGGGACGGCGAACTATGGCTACACCTTC. It yields the protein CASSRGTANYGYTF.

The chain joins TRBV5-5 to TRBJ1-5; tentatively, D is TRBD1 (6 bases). This CDR3 contains 14 residues. V dropped 0 bases and J dropped 3 bases, with 7 bases sitting between them. The germline V gene has CDR1 SGHKS and CDR2 YYEKEE (reference sequence). CDR3 sequence (DNA): TGTGCCAGCAGCTTGGCAGGGGCCAATCAGCCCCAGCATTTT. Translating it yields CASSLAGANQPQHF.

V usage is TRBV12-3 or TRBV12-4 and J usage is TRBJ1-1, with 8 positions matching TRBD1. V was clipped by 6 bases and J by 7 bases; unmatched bases: 7. The CDR3 consists of 13 residues. As DNA, the CDR3 is TGTGCCAGCAGAGGGACAGGATCAGATGAAGCTTTCTTT. Translating it yields CASRGTGSDEAFF.

This clone has a single count. This rearrangement joins TRBV7-8 to TRBJ1-5; D uncertain. The CDR3 runs 14 residues. Per germline, CDR1 SGHVS and CDR2 FQNEAQ. Deletions cut 5 bases from V and 0 bases from J, with 8 bases between. CDR3 nucleotides: TGTGCCAGCAGCGACCCTGGTAGCAATCAGCCCCAGCATTTT. Translation gives CASSDPGSNQPQHF.

The chain couples TRBV6-1 to TRBJ1-1, with D uncertain. CDR1 and CDR2 from the germline V gene are MNHNS and SASEGT. This CDR3 region has 13 residues. Trimming cost V 3 bases and J 5 bases, with 10 bases left between them. CDR3 coding DNA: TGTGCCAGCAGTGAGAGTCGACGTACTGAAGCTTTCTTT. As protein: CASSESRRTEAFF.

The V and J genes are TRBV3-1 (or the pseudogene TRBV3-2) and TRBJ2-2; D is ambiguous. This CDR3 comprises 15 residues. V gave up 4 bases and J gave up 4 bases, with 13 bases separating them. In germline, CDR1 is LGHDT, CDR2 YNNKEL (reference sequence). In DNA form, the CDR3 reads TGTGCCAGCAGCCTGCCAGGACGCGGCACCGGGGAGCTGTTTTTT. As protein: CASSLPGRGTGELFF.

The V gene is TRBV5-1, the J gene TRBJ2-3; TRBD2 matches 7 bases. The germline gives CDR1 SGHRS, CDR2 YFSETQ. J was trimmed by 2 bases and V by 5 bases; bases with no gene match: 8. The CDR3 covers 15 residues. CDR3 nucleotides: TGCGCCAGCAGAACAGCGGGGTCTGACACAGATACGCAGTATTTT. As protein: CASRTAGSDTDTQYF. Based on the CDR3 plus reference TRBV5-1 and TRBJ2-3, the full variable domain is KAGVTQTPRYLIKTRGQQVTLSCSPISGHRSVSWYQQTPGQGLQFLFEYFSETQRNKGNFPGRFSGRQFSNSRSEMNVSTLELGDSALYLCASRTAGSDTDTQYFGPGTRLTVL.

This clone was counted between two and nine times. The rearrangement links TRBV21-1 to TRBJ1-5. TRBV21-1 represents a pseudogene. This CDR3 is 14 amino acids long. CDR3 DNA: TGTGCCAGCAGCTCTCCAGGGGGGGGACAGCCCCAGCATTTT. It yields the protein CASSSPGGGQPQHF.

The chain employs TRBV19 and TRBJ1-1; 9 bases line up with TRBD1. Germline CDR1 LNHDA, CDR2 SQIVND (reference sequence). V gave up 6 bases and J gave up 6 bases; unmatched junction bases: 14. There are 16 residues in the CDR3. CDR3 sequence (DNA): TGTGCCAGTAGACCGGCCCAGACAGGGGGGAGGCCTGAAGCTTTCTTT. Protein: CASRPAQTGGRPEAFF.